This T cell receptor (beta chain) is drawn from a study of blood T cell repertoires in COVID-19. Study details: COVID-19 samples collected from the United States, Italy and Spain covered acute and convalescent phases. T cells, B-cell-depleted T cells, or PBMCs supplied cDNA or gDNA.

Of note for this clone: The sample holds other DNA sequences that translate to the same CDR3.

The CDR3 is made up of 13 amino acids. V lost 1 base, J lost 6 bases, and 7 bases lay in between. Germline V CDR1 and CDR2: SGHNT, YENEEA. Methods used by the authors: Reference gene primer amplification gave estimated nucleated cell counts. Generated by immunoSEQ multiplex PCR, the TCRdb table keeps only in-frame clones and is missing some. The V and J calls and clone size were taken over from that table, and D and trimming were inferred from the DNA. This sample yields more than 300,000 clones, of which over 70% are seen a single time; about 6.3% belongs to the top ten. Sequenced sample: peripheral blood. This clonotype originated in a woman aged 45-65 years with COVID-19, enrolled during active disease. This chain connects TRBV11-3 to TRBJ2-1; D not certain. In DNA form, the CDR3 reads TGTGCCAGCAGCTTAGTGGTTAGCAATGAGCAGTTCTTC. Its protein is CASSLVVSNEQFF. The full variable domain, with the rest looked up from reference TRBV11-3 and TRBJ2-1, is EAGVVQSPRYKIIEKKQPVAFWCNPISGHNTLYWYLQNLGQGPELLIRYENEEAVDDSQLPKDRFSAERLKGVDSTLKIQPAELGDSAVYLCASSLVVSNEQFFGPGTRLTVL.